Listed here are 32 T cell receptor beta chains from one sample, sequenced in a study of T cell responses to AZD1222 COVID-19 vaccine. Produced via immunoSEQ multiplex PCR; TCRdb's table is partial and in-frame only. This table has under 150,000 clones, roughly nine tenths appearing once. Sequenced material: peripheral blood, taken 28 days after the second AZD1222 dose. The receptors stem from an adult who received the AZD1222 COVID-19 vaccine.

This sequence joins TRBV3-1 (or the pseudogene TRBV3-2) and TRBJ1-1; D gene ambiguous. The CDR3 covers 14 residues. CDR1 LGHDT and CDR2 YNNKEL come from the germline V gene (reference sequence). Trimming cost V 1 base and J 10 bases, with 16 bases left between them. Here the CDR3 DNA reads TGTGCCAGCAGCCAAGTAAAACCACCCGCTGTAGCTTTCTTT. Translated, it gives CASSQVKPPAVAFF.

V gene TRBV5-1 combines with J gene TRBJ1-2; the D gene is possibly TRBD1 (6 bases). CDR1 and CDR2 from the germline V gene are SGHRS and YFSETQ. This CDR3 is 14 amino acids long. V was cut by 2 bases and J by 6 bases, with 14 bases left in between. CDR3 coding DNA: TGCGCCAGCAGCTTTCAGGGGTCCTCTAATGGCTACACCTTC. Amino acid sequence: CASSFQGSSNGYTF.

This CDR3 reads CASNYRADTEAFF. The CDR3 region has the DNA TGCGCCAGCAATTACAGGGCGGACACTGAAGCTTTCTTT. The chain carries TRBV5-1 and TRBJ1-1, with a weak D call TRBD1 (6 bases). This CDR3 has 13 amino acids. Per germline, CDR1 SGHRS and CDR2 YFSETQ. Trimming left V 6 bases short and J 3 bases short, with 12 bases between.

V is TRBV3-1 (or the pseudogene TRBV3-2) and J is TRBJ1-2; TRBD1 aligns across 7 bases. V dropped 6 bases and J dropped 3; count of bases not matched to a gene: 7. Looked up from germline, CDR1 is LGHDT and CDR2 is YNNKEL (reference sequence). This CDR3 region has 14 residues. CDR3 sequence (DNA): TGTGCCAGCAGTACAGACAGGGCCGACTATGGCTACACCTTC. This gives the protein CASSTDRADYGYTF.

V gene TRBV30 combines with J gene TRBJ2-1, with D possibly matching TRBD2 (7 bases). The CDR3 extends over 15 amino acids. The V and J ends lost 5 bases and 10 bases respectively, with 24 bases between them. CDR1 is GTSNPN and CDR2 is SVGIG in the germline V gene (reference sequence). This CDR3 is CAWQGRGLAEGEQFF. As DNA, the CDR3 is TGTGCCTGGCAAGGGCGGGGGCTGGCGGAAGGAGAGCAGTTCTTC. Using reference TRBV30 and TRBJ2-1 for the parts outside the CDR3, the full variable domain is SQTIHQWPATLVQPVGSPLSLECTVEGTSNPNLYWYRQAAGRGLQLLFYSVGIGQISSEVPQNLSASRPQDRQFILSSKKLLLSDSGFYLCAWQGRGLAEGEQFFGPGTRLTVL.

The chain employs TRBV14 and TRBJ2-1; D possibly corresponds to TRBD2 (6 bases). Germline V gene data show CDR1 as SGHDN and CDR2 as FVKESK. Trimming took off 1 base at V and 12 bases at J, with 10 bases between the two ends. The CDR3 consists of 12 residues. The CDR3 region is CASSQARERQFF. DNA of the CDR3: TGTGCCAGCAGCCAAGCACGGGAGCGGCAGTTCTTC.

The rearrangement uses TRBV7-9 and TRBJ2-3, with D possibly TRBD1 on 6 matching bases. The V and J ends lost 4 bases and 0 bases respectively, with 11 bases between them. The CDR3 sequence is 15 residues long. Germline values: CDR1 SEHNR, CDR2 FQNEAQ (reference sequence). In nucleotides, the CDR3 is TGTGCCAGCAGCTCGGACAGAGCAAGCACAGATACGCAGTATTTT. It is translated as CASSSDRASTDTQYF. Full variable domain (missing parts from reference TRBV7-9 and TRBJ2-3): DTGVSQNPRHKITKRGQNVTFRCDPISEHNRLYWYRQTLGQGPEFLTYFQNEAQLEKSRLLSDRFSAERPKGSFSTLEIQRTEQGDSAMYLCASSSDRASTDTQYFGPGTRLTVL.

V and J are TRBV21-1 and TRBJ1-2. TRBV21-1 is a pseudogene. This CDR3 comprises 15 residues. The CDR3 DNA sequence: TGTGCCAGCCCCGGGGGAGGGCTCCAGGGTGATGGCTACACCTTC. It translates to CASPGGGLQGDGYTF.

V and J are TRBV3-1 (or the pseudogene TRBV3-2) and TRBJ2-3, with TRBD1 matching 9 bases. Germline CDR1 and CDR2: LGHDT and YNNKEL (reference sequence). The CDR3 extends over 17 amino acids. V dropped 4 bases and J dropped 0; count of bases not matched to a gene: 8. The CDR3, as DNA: TGTGCCAGCAGCCCTGTCCCGGGACAGGGTAGCACAGATACGCAGTATTTT. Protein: CASSPVPGQGSTDTQYF.

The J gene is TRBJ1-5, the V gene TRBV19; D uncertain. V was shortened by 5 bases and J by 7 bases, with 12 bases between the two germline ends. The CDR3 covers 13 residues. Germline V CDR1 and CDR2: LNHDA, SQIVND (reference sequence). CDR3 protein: CASSPYRRQPQHF. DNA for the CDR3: TGTGCCAGTAGTCCCTACCGGAGGCAGCCCCAGCATTTT.

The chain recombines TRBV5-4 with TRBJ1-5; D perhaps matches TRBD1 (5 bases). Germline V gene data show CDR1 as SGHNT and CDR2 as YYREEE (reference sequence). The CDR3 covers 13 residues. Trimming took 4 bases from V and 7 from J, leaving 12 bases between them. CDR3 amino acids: CASSPDGAQPQHF. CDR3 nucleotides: TGTGCCAGCAGCCCAGACGGGGCCCAGCCCCAGCATTTT.

The CDR3 nucleotides are TGTGCCAGCAGCTTAGCGGCTAGCGGGGGGACTACCTACGAGCAGTACTTC. It translates to CASSLAASGGTTYEQYF. This chain links TRBV7-2 with TRBJ2-7; 11 positions agree with TRBD2. The CDR3 totals 17 residues. CDR1 SGHTA and CDR2 FQGNSA come from the germline V gene. Trimming took 0 bases from V and 2 from J; bases not matched to a gene: 6.

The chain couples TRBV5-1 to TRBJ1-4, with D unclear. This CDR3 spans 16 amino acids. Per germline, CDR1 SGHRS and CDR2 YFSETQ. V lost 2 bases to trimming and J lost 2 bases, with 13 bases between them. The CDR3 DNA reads TGCGCCAGCAGCTTTAACAGCTTAGGGACTAATGAAAAACTGTTTTTT. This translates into CASSFNSLGTNEKLFF.

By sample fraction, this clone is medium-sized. CDR3 nucleotide sequence: TGTGCCTGGAGTGAAATCCCAGCGAATAACGAGCAGTACTTC. This gives the protein CAWSEIPANNEQYF. V and J are TRBV30 and TRBJ2-7; D is uncertain. Trimming took 1 base from V and 5 from J, leaving 15 bases between them. This CDR3 contains 14 residues. Germline loops: CDR1 GTSNPN, CDR2 SVGIG (reference sequence).

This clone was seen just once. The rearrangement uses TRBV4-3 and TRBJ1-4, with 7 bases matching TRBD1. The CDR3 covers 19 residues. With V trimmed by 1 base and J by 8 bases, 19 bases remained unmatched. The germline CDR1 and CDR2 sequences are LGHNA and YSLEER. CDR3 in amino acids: CASSQAAPGQTEIGEKLFF. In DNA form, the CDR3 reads TGCGCCAGCAGCCAAGCCGCCCCGGGACAGACGGAGATAGGCGAAAAACTGTTTTTT.

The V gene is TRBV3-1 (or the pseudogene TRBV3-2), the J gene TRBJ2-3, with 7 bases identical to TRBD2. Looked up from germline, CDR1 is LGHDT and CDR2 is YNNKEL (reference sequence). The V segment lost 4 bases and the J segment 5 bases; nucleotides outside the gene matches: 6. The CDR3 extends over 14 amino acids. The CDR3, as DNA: TGTGCCAGCAGCCGAGAGACTAGCCGAGATACGCAGTATTTT. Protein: CASSRETSRDTQYF.

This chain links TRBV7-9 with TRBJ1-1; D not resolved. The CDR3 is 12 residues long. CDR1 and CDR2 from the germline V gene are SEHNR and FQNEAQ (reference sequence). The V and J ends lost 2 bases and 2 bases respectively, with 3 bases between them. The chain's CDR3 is CASSLTNTEAFF. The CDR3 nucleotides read TGTGCCAGCAGCTTAACCAACACTGAAGCTTTCTTT.

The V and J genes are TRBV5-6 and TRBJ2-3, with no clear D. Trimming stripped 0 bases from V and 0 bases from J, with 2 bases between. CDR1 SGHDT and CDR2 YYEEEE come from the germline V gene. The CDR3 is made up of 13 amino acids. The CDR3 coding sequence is TGTGCCAGCAGCTTGGGTAGCACAGATACGCAGTATTTT. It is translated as CASSLGSTDTQYF.

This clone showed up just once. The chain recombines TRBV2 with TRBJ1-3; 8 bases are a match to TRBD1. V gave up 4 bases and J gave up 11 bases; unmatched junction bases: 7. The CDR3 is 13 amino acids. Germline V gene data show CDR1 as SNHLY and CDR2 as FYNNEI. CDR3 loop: CASSADRVDAIYF. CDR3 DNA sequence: TGTGCCAGCAGTGCGGACAGGGTAGACGCCATATATTTT.

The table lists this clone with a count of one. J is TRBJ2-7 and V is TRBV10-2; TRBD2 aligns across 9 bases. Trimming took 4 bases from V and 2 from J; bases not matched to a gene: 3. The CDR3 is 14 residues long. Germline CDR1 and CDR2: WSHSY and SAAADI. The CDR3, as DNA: TGCGCCAGCAGTGTCAGCGGGGGGCCCTACGAGCAGTACTTC. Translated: CASSVSGGPYEQYF.

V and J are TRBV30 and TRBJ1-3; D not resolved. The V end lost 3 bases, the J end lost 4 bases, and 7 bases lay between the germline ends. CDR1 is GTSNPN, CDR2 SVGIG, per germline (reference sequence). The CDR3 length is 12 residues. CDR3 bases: TGTGCCTGGAGCATGGGGGGAAACACCATATATTTT. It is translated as CAWSMGGNTIYF.

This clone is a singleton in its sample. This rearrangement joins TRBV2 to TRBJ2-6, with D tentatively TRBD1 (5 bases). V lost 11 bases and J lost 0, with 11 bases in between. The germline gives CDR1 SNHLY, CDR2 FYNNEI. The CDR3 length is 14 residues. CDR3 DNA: TGTGCCTCCAGGGCAGACTCTGGGGCCAACGTCCTGACTTTC. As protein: CASRADSGANVLTF.

As DNA, the CDR3 is TGCGCCAGCAGCTTGCGGCAAGTGAACACTGAAGCTTTCTTT. This encodes CASSLRQVNTEAFF. The chain couples TRBV5-1 to TRBJ1-1; D unresolved. The CDR3 runs 14 residues. The germline V and J ends were trimmed by 1 base and 0 bases, with 7 bases remaining between them. Germline V CDR1 and CDR2: SGHRS, YFSETQ.

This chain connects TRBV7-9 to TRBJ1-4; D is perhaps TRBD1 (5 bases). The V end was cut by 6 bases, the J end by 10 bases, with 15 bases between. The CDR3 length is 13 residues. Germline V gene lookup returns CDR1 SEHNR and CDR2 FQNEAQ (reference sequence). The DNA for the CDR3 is TGTGCCAGCAGGACCGGGGCTCTGGGAAAACTGTTTTTT. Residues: CASRTGALGKLFF. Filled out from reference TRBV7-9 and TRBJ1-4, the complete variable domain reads DTGVSQNPRHKITKRGQNVTFRCDPISEHNRLYWYRQTLGQGPEFLTYFQNEAQLEKSRLLSDRFSAERPKGSFSTLEIQRTEQGDSAMYLCASRTGALGKLFFGSGTQLSVL.

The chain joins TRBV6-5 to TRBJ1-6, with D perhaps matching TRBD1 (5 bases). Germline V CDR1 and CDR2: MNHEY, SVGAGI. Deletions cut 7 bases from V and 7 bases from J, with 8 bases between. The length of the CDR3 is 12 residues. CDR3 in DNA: TGTGCCAGCAACCAGGGAAATTCACCCCTCCACTTT. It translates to CASNQGNSPLHF.

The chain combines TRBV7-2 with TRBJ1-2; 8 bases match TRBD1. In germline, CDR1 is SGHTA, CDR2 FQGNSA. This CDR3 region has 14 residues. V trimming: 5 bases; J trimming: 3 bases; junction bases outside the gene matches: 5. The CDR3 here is CASSPQGGDYGYTF. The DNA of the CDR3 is TGTGCCAGCAGCCCACAGGGGGGCGACTATGGCTACACCTTC.

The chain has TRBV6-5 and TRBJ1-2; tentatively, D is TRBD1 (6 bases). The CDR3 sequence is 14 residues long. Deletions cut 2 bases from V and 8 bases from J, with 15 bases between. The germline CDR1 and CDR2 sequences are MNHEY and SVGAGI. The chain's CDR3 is CASSYLHRDGGYTF. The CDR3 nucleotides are TGTGCCAGCAGTTACCTACACAGGGACGGAGGCTACACCTTC.

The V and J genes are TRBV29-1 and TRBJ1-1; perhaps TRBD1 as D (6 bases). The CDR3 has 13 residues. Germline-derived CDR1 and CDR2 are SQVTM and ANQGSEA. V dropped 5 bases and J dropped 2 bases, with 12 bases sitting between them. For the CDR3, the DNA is TGCAGCGTTTCACAGGGATTCAACACTGAAGCTTTCTTT. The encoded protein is CSVSQGFNTEAFF.

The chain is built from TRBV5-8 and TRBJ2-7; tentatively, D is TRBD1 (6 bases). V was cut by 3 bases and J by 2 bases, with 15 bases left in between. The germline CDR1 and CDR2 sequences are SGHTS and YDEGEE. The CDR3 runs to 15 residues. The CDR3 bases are TGTGCCAGCAGCTCACAGGGCTACGCGACCTACGAGCAGTACTTC. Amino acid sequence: CASSSQGYATYEQYF.

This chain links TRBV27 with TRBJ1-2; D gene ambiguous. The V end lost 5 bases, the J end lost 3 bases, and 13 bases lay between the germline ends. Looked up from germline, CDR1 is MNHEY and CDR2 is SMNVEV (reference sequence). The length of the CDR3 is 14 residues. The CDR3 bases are TGTGCCAGCAGTCCCCTTGGGCCGGACTATGGCTACACCTTC. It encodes CASSPLGPDYGYTF.

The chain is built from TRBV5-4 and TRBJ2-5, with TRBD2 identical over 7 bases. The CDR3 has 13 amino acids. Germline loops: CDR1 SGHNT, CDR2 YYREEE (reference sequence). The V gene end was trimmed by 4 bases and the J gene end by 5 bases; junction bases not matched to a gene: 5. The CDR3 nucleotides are TGTGCCAGCAGCCCATGGGGGGGGGAGACCCAGTACTTC. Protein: CASSPWGGETQYF.

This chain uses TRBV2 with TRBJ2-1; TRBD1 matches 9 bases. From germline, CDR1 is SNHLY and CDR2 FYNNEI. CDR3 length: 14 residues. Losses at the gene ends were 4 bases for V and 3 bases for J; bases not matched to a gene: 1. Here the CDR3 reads CASSAGQGYNEQFF. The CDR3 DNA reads TGTGCCAGCAGTGCGGGACAGGGCTACAATGAGCAGTTCTTC.